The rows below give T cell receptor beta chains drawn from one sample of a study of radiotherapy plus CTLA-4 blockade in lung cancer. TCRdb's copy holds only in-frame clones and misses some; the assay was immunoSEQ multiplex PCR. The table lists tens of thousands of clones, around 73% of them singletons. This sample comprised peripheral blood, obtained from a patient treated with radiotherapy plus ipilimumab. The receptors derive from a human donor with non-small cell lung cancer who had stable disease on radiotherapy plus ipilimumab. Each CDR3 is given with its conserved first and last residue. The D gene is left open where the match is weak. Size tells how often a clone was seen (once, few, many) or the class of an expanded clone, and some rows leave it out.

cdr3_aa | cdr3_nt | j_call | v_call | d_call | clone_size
CASSEGGTGANVLTF | TGTGCCAGTAGTGAGGGAGGGACTGGGGCCAACGTCCTGACTTTC | TRBJ2-6 | TRBV19 | TRBD2 | -
CAELQGAPGVWMATEAFF | TGTGCAGAGTTACAGGGGGCGCCGGGGGTTTGGATGGCCACTGAAGCTTTCTTT | TRBJ1-1 | TRBV12-2 | - | -
CASSSQGDTEAFF | TGTGCCAGCAGTTCACAGGGGGACACTGAAGCTTTCTTT | TRBJ1-1 | TRBV7-2 | TRBD1 | -
CASSMMGGFYGYTF | TGTGCCAGCAGCATGATGGGTGGTTTCTATGGCTACACCTTC | TRBJ1-2 | TRBV5-4 | - | -
CASSYFTGLNEQFF | TGTGCCAGCAGCTACTTCACAGGGCTTAATGAGCAGTTCTTC | TRBJ2-1 | TRBV7-2 | - | -
CASSLADTYEQYF | TGTGCCAGCAGCTTAGCAGATACATACGAGCAGTACTTC | TRBJ2-7 | TRBV7-2 | - | once
CASSSGHPNEKLFF | TGCGCCAGCAGCTCGGGACACCCCAATGAAAAACTGTTTTTT | TRBJ1-4 | TRBV5-1 | - | -
CASRVRGQGNSPLHF | TGTGCCAGTAGGGTGAGGGGGCAGGGTAATTCACCCCTCCACTTT | TRBJ1-6 | TRBV19 | TRBD1 | -
CASSLAGGREQFF | TGCGCCAGCAGCTTGGCAGGGGGGCGGGAGCAGTTCTTC | TRBJ2-1 | TRBV5-1 | - | few
CASSFSGGVNTGELFF | TGTGCCAGCAGTTTTAGCGGGGGGGTGAACACCGGGGAGCTGTTTTTT | TRBJ2-2 | TRBV6-5 | TRBD2 | few
CASSSPNPRETQYF | TGTGCCAGTAGTTCCCCCAATCCCCGGGAGACCCAGTACTTC | TRBJ2-5 | TRBV19 | - | -
CASSPPGLQGANGYTF | TGCGCCAGCAGCCCCCCTGGGCTACAGGGGGCCAATGGCTACACCTTC | TRBJ1-2 | TRBV5-1 | TRBD1 | -
CASSGAWTGSGYTF | TGTGCCAGCAGTGGCGCGTGGACAGGGAGCGGCTACACCTTC | TRBJ1-2 | TRBV2 | TRBD1 | few
CASRLVGELFF | TGTGCCAGCAGACTTGTCGGGGAGCTGTTTTTT | TRBJ2-2 | TRBV6-5 | - | once
CASRRQGADTGELFF | TGTGCCAGCAGGAGACAGGGGGCCGACACCGGGGAGCTGTTTTTT | TRBJ2-2 | TRBV6-5 | TRBD1 | -
CASRSSGGGYGYTF | TGTGCCAGCAGGTCATCAGGGGGGGGCTATGGCTACACCTTC | TRBJ1-2 | TRBV28 | TRBD1 | -
CASSLNPRDTQYF | TGTGCCAGCAGCTTAAATCCGCGGGATACGCAGTATTTT | TRBJ2-3 | TRBV11-3 | - | -
CASSLEGRTNYGYTF | TGCGCCAGCAGCTTGGAGGGGAGGACTAACTATGGCTACACCTTC | TRBJ1-2 | TRBV5-1 | - | -
CASSLDDRVSNQPQHF | TGTGCCAGCAGCTTGGACGACAGGGTTAGCAATCAGCCCCAGCATTTT | TRBJ1-5 | TRBV5-5 | TRBD1 | -
CASSLQGHLGNTIYF | TGTGCCAGCAGCTTGCAAGGCCACCTTGGAAACACCATATATTTT | TRBJ1-3 | TRBV5-8 | - | -
CASSDAIGEEEKLFF | TGTGCCAGCAGTGATGCGATAGGGGAGGAAGAAAAACTGTTTTTT | TRBJ1-4 | TRBV6-1 | - | few
CASSSPGQRETQYF | TGTGCCAGCAGCTCTCCGGGACAGAGAGAGACCCAGTACTTC | TRBJ2-5 | TRBV28 | TRBD1 | -
CASSRGSVVSETQYF | TGTGCCAGCTCAAGGGGGTCGGTAGTTAGTGAGACCCAGTACTTC | TRBJ2-5 | TRBV28 | - | once
CASRSGTGGLSPLHF | TGTGCCAGCAGATCCGGGACAGGCGGTCTTTCACCCCTCCACTTT | TRBJ1-6 | TRBV6-5 | TRBD1 | -
CASSRGTDRNSPLHF | TGTGCCAGCAGCCGGGGGACAGACAGAAATTCACCCCTCCACTTT | TRBJ1-6 | TRBV14 | TRBD1 | -
CASSPDRGRELAKNIQYF | TGTGCCAGCAGCCCGGACAGGGGACGAGAACTAGCCAAAAACATTCAGTACTTC | TRBJ2-4 | TRBV28 | TRBD1 | -
CASSGGQGRGETQYF | TGTGCCAGCAGCGGCGGACAGGGTAGGGGAGAGACCCAGTACTTC | TRBJ2-5 | TRBV5-6 | TRBD1 | few
CASSQNRRRGYTF | TGTGCCAGCAGCCAAAATCGTCGTCGTGGCTACACCTTC | TRBJ1-2 | TRBV14 | - | -
CASADRAEYEQYF | TGTGCCAGCGCGGACAGGGCGGAGTACGAGCAGTACTTC | TRBJ2-7 | TRBV27 | TRBD1 | -
CASSLTGDYGYTF | TGTGCCAGCAGCTTAACGGGGGACTATGGCTACACCTTC | TRBJ1-2 | TRBV7-6 | - | -
CASSFSDRNTGELFF | TGTGCCAGCAGCTTTTCGGACAGAAACACCGGGGAGCTGTTTTTT | TRBJ2-2 | TRBV7-6 | - | -
CATSPANTGELFF | TGTGCCACTTCCCCTGCGAACACCGGGGAGCTGTTTTTT | TRBJ2-2 | TRBV19 | - | -
CASSQGTFNEQFF | TGTGCCAGCAGCCAAGGGACTTTTAATGAGCAGTTCTTC | TRBJ2-1 | TRBV4-2 | - | once
CASSYAGSNQPQHF | TGTGCCAGCAGTTACGCGGGGAGCAATCAGCCCCAGCATTTT | TRBJ1-5 | TRBV6-5 | - | -
CASSEGTKLYGYTF | TGTGCCAGCAGTGAAGGAACGAAACTTTATGGCTACACCTTC | TRBJ1-2 | TRBV6-1 | - | few
CATSRGSDRFNEKLFF | TGTGCCACCAGCAGAGGGAGTGACAGGTTTAATGAAAAACTGTTTTTT | TRBJ1-4 | TRBV15 | - | -
CASGLRTAFPYEQYF | TGTGCTAGTGGTTTGCGGACAGCTTTCCCCTACGAGCAGTACTTC | TRBJ2-7 | TRBV12-5 | - | -
CASSPPGHEREKLFF | TGTGCCAGCAGCCCCCCCGGACACGAAAGGGAAAAACTGTTTTTT | TRBJ1-4 | TRBV7-2 | - | -
CASKTQASSYNSPLHF | TGTGCCAGCAAAACTCAGGCGAGCTCCTATAATTCACCCCTCCACTTT | TRBJ1-6 | TRBV6-4 | - | once
CASSEYSGLNTEAFF | TGTGCCAGCAGTGAATACAGCGGTCTGAACACTGAAGCTTTCTTT | TRBJ1-1 | TRBV6-1 | - | -